This T cell receptor beta chain was documented in a study of T cells in Graves' hyperthyroidism and ophthalmopathy. Study-wide points: A 13 V-J model separated ophthalmopathy from stable hyperthyroidism. Most thyroid clonotypes that were expanded above 0.001 also turned up in blood.

This clonotype has ten or more counts. Its antigen is not known. Deletions cut 5 bases from V and 4 bases from J, with 11 bases between. The germline CDR1 and CDR2 sequences are SGHAT and FQNNGV. This CDR3 comprises 13 residues. Authors of the study amplified TCR beta CDR3 regions from RNA transcripts. With the HTBI primer set, the TCR CDR3 went through a first round of RT-PCR. Each CDR3 protein gets one entry after TCRdb re-called the multiplex PCR reads with MiXCR. The table lists about 420,000 distinct CDR3 sequences, roughly 13% of them singletons. Sequencing was carried out using blood. V usage is TRBV11-2 and J usage is TRBJ1-2, with D unclear. The sequence was collected from a woman between 18 and 30 years old with Graves' hyperthyroidism. The CDR3 sequence: CASSPDGFYGYTF. The CDR3 DNA follows: TGTGCCAGCAGCCCGGACGGATTCTATGGCTACACCTTC.